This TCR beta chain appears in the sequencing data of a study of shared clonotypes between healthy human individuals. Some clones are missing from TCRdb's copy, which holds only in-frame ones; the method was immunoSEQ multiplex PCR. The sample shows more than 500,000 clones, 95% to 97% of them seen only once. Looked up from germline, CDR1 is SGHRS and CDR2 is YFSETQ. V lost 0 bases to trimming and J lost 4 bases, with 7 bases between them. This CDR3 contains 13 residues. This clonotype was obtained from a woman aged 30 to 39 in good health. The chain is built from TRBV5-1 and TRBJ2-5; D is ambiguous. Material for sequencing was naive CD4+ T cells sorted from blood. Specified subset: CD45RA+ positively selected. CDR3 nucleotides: TGCGCCAGCAGCTTGGGCTATTTAGAGACCCAGTACTTC. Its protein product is CASSLGYLETQYF.